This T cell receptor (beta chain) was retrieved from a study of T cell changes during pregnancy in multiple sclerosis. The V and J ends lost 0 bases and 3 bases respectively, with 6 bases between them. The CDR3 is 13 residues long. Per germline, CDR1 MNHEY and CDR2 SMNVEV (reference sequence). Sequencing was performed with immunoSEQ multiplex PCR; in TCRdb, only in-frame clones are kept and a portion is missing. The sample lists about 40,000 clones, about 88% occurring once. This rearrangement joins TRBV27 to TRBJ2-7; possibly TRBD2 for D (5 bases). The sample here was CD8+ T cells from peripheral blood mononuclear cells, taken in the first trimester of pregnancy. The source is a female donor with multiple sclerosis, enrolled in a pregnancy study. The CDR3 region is CASSLSAGYEQYF. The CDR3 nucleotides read TGTGCCAGCAGTTTATCGGCGGGCTACGAGCAGTACTTC.